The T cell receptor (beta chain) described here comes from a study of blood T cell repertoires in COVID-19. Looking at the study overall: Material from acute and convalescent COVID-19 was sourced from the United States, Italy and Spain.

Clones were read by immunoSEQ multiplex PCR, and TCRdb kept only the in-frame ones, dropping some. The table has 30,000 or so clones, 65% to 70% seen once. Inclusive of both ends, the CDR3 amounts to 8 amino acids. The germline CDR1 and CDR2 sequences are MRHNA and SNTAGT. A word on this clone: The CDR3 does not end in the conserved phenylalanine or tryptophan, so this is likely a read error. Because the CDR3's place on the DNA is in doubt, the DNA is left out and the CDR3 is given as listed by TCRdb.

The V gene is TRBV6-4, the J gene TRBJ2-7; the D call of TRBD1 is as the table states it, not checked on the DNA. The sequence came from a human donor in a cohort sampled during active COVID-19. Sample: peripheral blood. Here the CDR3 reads CASKNLQG.